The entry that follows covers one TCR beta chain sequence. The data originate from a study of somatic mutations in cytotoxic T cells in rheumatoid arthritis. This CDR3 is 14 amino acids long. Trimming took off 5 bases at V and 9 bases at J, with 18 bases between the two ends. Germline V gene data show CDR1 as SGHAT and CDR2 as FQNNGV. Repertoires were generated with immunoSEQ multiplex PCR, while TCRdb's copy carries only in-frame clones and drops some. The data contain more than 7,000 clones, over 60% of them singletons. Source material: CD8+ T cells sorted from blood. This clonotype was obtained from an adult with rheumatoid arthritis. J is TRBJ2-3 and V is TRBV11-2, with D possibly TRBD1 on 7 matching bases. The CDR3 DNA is TGTGCCAGCAGCCTCCAGTCAGGGGGGAGGACGCAGTATTTT. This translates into CASSLQSGGRTQYF.